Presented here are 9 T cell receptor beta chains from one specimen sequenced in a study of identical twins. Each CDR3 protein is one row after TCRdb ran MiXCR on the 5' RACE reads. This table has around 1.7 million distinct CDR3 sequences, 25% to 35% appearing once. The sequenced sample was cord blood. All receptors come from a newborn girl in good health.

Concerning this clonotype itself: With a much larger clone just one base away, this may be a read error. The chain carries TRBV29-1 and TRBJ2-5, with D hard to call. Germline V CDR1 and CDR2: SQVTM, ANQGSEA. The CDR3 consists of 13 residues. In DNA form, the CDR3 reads TGCAGCGTTGACCCACTGATCCAAGAGACCCACTACTTC. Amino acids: CSVDPLIQETHYF.

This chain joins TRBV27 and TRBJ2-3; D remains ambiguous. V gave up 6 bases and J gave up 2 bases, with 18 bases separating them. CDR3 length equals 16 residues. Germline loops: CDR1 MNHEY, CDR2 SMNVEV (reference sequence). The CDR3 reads CASSPRRHFLTDTQYF. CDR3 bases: TGTGCCAGCAGCCCACGCCGACACTTCCTCACAGATACGCAGTATTTT.

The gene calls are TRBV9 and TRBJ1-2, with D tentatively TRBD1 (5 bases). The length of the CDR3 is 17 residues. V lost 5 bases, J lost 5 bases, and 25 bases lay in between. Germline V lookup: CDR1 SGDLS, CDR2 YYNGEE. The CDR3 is CASSKTPRGFPYYGYTF. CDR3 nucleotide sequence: TGTGCCAGCAGTAAGACTCCCCGGGGGTTCCCATATTATGGCTACACCTTC.

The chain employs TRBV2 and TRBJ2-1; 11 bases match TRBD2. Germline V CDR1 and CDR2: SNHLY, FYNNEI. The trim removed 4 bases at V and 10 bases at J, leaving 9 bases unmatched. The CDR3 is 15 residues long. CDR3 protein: CASSAGTSGIYEQFF. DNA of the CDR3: TGTGCCAGCAGTGCTGGGACTAGCGGAATCTACGAGCAGTTCTTC.

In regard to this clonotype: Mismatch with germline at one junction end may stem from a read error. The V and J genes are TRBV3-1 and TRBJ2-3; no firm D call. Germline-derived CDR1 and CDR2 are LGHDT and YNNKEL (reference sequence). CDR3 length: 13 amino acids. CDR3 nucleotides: TGTGCCAGCAGCCAAGTTGGAGTGGATACGCGGTATTTT. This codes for CASSQVGVDTRYF.

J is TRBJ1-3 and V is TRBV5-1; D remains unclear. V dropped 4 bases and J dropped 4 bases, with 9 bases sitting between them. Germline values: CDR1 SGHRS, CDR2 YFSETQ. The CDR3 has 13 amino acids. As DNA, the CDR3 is TGCGCCAGCAGCGTAGTCGGGGGAAACACCATATATTTT. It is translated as CASSVVGGNTIYF.

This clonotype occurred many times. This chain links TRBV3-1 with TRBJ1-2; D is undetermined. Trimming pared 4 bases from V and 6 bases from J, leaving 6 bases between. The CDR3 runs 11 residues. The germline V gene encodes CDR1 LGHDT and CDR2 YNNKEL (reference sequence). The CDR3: CASSRADGYTF. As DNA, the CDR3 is TGTGCCAGCAGCCGGGCGGATGGCTACACCTTC. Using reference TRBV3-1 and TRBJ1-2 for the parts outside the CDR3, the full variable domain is DTAVSQTPKYLVTQMGNDKSIKCEQNLGHDTMYWYKQDSKKFLKIMFSYNNKELIINETVPNRFSPKSPDKAHLNLHINSLELGDSAVYFCASSRADGYTFGSGTRLTVV.

The CDR3 DNA reads TGCAGTGCTTGGGCAGCCGCAGGGGCAAACTATGGCTACACCTTC. This translates into CSAWAAAGANYGYTF. The gene calls are TRBV20-1 and TRBJ1-2; a weak D match, TRBD1 (6 bases). Germline V gene lookup returns CDR1 DFQATT and CDR2 SNEGSKA (reference sequence). This CDR3 contains 15 residues. V gave up 5 bases and J gave up 2 bases, with 18 bases separating them.

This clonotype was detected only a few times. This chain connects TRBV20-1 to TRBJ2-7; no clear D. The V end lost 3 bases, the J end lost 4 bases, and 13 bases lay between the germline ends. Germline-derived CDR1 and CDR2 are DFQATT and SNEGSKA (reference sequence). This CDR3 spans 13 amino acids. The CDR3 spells CSASGRQFYEQYF. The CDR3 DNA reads TGCAGTGCTAGCGGCCGTCAATTTTACGAGCAGTACTTC.